This TCR beta chain was found in a study of response to subunit inactivated influenza vaccine. The study, taken as a whole, reports: There was a suggestion from the authors that each seasonal influenza vaccination recruits few new T cells.

TCRdb passed the RT-PCR reads through MiXCR, listing each CDR3 protein once. The sample has fewer than 650,000 distinct CDR3 sequences, 13% seen once. To note about this clonotype: What it recognizes is unknown.

Germline V gene sequence: CDR1 SEHNR, CDR2 FQNEAQ (reference sequence). The CDR3 runs 14 residues. V was clipped by 1 base and J by 3 bases, with 10 bases between them. This material consisted of PBMCs from blood, taken around seven weeks after vaccination. This chain links TRBV7-9 with TRBJ2-7; possible D gene TRBD1, 6 bases. The source of this sequence is a man over 45 who received an inactivated influenza vaccine. This chain's CDR3 is CASSLVYRDYEQYF. In DNA, the CDR3 is TGTGCCAGCAGCTTAGTATACAGGGACTACGAGCAGTACTTC.